The clone carrying this T cell receptor (beta chain) showed up many times. Its specificity is not known. The read gets to within 3 residues of the CDR3 end, and the germline J gene fills in the rest. The sample comes from a study of T cell clonality in common variable immunodeficiency. General study points: Shared TCRbeta clones were fewer between CVID subjects than controls. What drives increased CVID clonality needs T cell subpopulation sequencing.

Sequenced by immunoSEQ multiplex PCR; TCRdb stores in-frame clones only, minus some. The table records some 54,000 clones without singletons, the ten largest covering 2% to 2.5%. Trimming took off 0 bases at V and 0 bases at J, with 19 bases between the two ends. The length of the CDR3 is 19 residues. Germline CDR1 SGHRS, CDR2 YFSETQ. The receptor was derived from a person aged 18 to 75 in good health. The sequencing sample was made of peripheral blood mononuclear cells. The rearrangement uses TRBV5-1 and TRBJ2-1; D may be TRBD2 (5 bases). The CDR3 is CASSLAGVTGSLSYNEQFF. CDR3 DNA (partial): TGCGCCAGCAGCTTGGCCGGGGTAACGGGATCACTCTCCTACAATGAG.